The 4 T cell receptor beta chains below were found in one sample sequenced in a study of blood T cell repertoires in COVID-19. Assay: immunoSEQ multiplex PCR; the TCRdb copy retains only in-frame clones and omits some. The sample lists some 220,000 clones; 80% to 85% were seen once. Sequencing input: peripheral blood. All receptors come from a woman in her thirties who had recovered from COVID-19.

Turning to this clone: One end of the junction varies from germline; a read error may be responsible. The rearrangement uses TRBV28 and TRBJ2-7; 10 bases match TRBD2. The CDR3 runs to 13 residues. The germline V gene encodes CDR1 MDHEN and CDR2 SYDVKM. CDR3 in DNA: TGTGCGAGCAGCGGGGGGGCGCGGTACGAGCAGTACTTC. This sequence encodes CASSGGARYEQYF.

The gene calls are TRBV21-1 and TRBJ1-6; the table gives TRBD1 as D, unverified against the DNA. TRBV21-1 is assigned pseudogene status. CDR3 length: 13 amino acids. CDR3 sequence reads: CASTQGASSPLHF. The CDR3 DNA reads as TGTGCCAGTACACAGGGGGCTAGCTCACCCCTCCACTTT.

The V call is TRBV5-1, the J call TRBJ1-2; 7 bases map to TRBD1. Germline lookup yields CDR1 SGHRS and CDR2 YFSETQ. The CDR3 extends over 15 amino acids. After removal of 4 bases from V and 6 bases from J, the junction contained 12 bases not matched to a gene. This CDR3 is CASSRGTGVEDGYTF. Written as DNA, the CDR3 is TGCGCCAGCAGCCGTGGAACAGGGGTAGAAGATGGCTACACCTTC.

This rearrangement joins TRBV9 to TRBJ1-1; D ambiguous. With 0 bases removed from V and 6 bases from J, the gap between germline ends came to 15 bases. This CDR3 is built from 15 residues. Germline V CDR1 and CDR2: SGDLS, YYNGEE. The CDR3 nucleotides read TGTGCCAGCAGCGTAGTCGGCGGTTGGAGCTCTGAAGCTTTCTTT. Translated: CASSVVGGWSSEAFF.